The subject of this entry is one T cell receptor (beta chain). Its matching antigen is unknown. Germline values: CDR1 SGDLS, CDR2 YYNGEE. V lost 10 bases to trimming and J lost 6 bases, with 16 bases between them. There are 12 residues in the CDR3. This sample is part of a study of cytomegalovirus exposure and HLA in healthy donors. Study-level points and caveats: TCR beta chains numbering under 200 were designated cytomegalovirus-associated. A further, later analysis showed that HLA-associated TCR beta chains (compared with equally common others) were more clonally expanded.

PCR involved 60 Vbeta and 13 Jbeta primers. Assay: immunoSEQ multiplex PCR; the TCRdb copy retains only in-frame clones and omits some. Across under 130,000 clones, the top ten clones capture more than 0.5% of the sample. This sequence was found in a man aged 50-60 years in good health and CMV-seronegative. The V and J genes are TRBV9 and TRBJ1-2; no clear D gene. Sequenced: PBMCs. The CDR3 DNA reads TGTGCCTCCCAGCGGTGGAGGGATGGCTACACCTTC. Protein sequence: CASQRWRDGYTF.